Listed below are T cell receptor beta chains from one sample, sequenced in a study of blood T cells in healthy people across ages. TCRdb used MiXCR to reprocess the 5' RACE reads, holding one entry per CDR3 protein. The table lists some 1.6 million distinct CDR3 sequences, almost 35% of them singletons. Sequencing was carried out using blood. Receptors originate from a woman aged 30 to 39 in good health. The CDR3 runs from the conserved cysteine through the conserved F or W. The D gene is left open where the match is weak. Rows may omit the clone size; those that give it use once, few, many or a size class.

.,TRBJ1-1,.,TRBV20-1,CSARVIARGAPEAFF,TGCAGTGCTAGGGTAATAGCGAGGGGGGCCCCTGAAGCTTTCTTT
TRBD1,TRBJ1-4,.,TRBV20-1,CSAGLQGAREKLFF,TGCAGTGCTGGACTACAGGGGGCGCGGGAAAAACTGTTTTTT
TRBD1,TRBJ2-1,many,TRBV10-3,CAISSGTGDYNEQFF,TGTGCCATCAGTTCCGGGACAGGGGACTACAATGAGCAGTTCTTC
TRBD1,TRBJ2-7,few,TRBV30,CAWSVQGASYEQYF,TGTGCCTGGAGTGTACAGGGGGCCTCCTACGAGCAGTACTTC
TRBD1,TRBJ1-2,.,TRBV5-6,CVSSWDRELNYGYTF,TGTGTCAGCAGCTGGGACAGGGAACTGAACTATGGCTACACCTTC
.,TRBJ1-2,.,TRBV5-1,CASSLAGTSIHYGYTF,TGCGCCAGCAGCTTAGCCGGGACCTCAATCCACTATGGCTACACCTTC
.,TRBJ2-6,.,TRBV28,CASSLEPGPGSGANVLTF,TGTGCCAGCAGTTTAGAGCCGGGTCCAGGCTCTGGGGCCAACGTCCTGACTTTC
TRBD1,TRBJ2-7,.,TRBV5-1,CASRDSSSYEQYF,TGCGCCAGCCGGGACAGTTCCTCCTACGAGCAGTACTTC
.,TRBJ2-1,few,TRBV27,CASSFQGPGDEQFF,TGTGCCAGCAGTTTCCAGGGGCCAGGAGATGAGCAGTTCTTC
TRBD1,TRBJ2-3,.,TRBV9,CASSVQGALSTDTQYF,TGTGCCAGCAGCGTACAGGGGGCCCTGAGCACAGATACGCAGTATTTT
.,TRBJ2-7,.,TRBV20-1,CSASRASARSSYEQYF,TGCAGTGCTTCCAGGGCTAGCGCAAGGAGCTCCTACGAGCAGTACTTC
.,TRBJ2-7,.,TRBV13,CASSAKGGGSVYEQYF,TGTGCCAGCAGCGCTAAGGGGGGGGGTTCTGTATACGAGCAGTACTTC
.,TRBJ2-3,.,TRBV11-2,CASSSPVIPRGTDTQYF,TGTGCCAGCAGCTCCCCAGTAATTCCCCGGGGCACAGATACGCAGTATTTT
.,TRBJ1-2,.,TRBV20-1,CSADQTGKNYGYTF,TGCAGTGCTGACCAGACAGGCAAAAACTATGGCTACACCTTC
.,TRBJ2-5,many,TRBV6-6,CASTQSGREKTQYF,TGTGCCAGCACCCAATCGGGCAGGGAGAAGACCCAGTACTTC
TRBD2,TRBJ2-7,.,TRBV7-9,CASSPTSGRANYEQYF,TGTGCCAGCAGCCCGACTAGCGGGAGGGCTAACTACGAGCAGTACTTC
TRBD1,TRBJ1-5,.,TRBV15,CATSRGQGGHPKWDQPQHF,TGTGCCACCAGCAGGGGACAGGGTGGCCACCCTAAATGGGATCAGCCCCAGCATTTT
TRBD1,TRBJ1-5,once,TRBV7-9,CASTLGTGEAQPQHF,TGTGCCAGCACCCTAGGGACAGGGGAGGCTCAGCCCCAGCATTTT
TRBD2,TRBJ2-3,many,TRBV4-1,CASSPTGGLSQDTQYF,TGCGCCAGCAGCCCTACGGGGGGGCTGTCTCAAGATACGCAGTATTTT
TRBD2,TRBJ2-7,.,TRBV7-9,CASSQAGGPTSYEQYF,TGTGCCAGCAGCCAGGCGGGGGGTCCCACCTCCTACGAGCAGTACTTC
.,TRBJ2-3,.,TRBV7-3,CASSLYGGDTQYF,TGTGCCAGCAGCTTATACGGAGGGGATACGCAGTATTTT
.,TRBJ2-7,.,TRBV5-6,CASSVAGLETYEQYF,TGTGCCAGCAGCGTGGCGGGACTCGAAACTTACGAGCAGTACTTC
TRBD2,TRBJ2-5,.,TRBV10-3,CAISEKGLVMGETQYF,TGTGCCATCAGTGAGAAAGGACTAGTAATGGGAGAGACCCAGTACTTC
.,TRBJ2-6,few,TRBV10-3,CAISESRVSGANVLTF,TGTGCCATCAGTGAGTCTAGGGTCTCTGGGGCCAACGTCCTGACTTTC
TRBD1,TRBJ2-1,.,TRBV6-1,CASTLGQGAGEQFF,TGTGCCAGCACCCTAGGACAGGGGGCGGGTGAGCAGTTCTTC
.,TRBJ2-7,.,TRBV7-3,CASSLSLGMGEQYF,TGTGCCAGCAGCTTAAGCCTGGGAATGGGCGAGCAGTACTTC
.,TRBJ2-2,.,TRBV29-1,CSAKGPTGELFF,TGCAGCGCTAAAGGACCCACCGGGGAGCTGTTTTTT
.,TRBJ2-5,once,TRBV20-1,CRASQYQETQYF,TGCAGGGCTAGCCAATACCAAGAGACCCAGTACTTC
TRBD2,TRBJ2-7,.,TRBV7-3,CASSSGLVGEQYF,TGTGCCAGCAGCTCGGGACTAGTCGGCGAGCAGTACTTC
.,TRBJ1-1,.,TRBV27,CASSYTEQAVNTEAFF,TGTGCCAGCAGTTACACTGAACAGGCCGTGAACACTGAAGCTTTCTTT
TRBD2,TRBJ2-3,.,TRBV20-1,CSAQRTSGEASDTQYF,TGCAGTGCTCAGCGGACTAGCGGGGAGGCCAGTGATACGCAGTATTTT
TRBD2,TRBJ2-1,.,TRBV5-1,CASSFRPPGGNEQFF,TGCGCCAGCAGCTTTAGGCCCCCGGGGGGCAATGAGCAGTTCTTC
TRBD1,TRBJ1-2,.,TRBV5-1,CASSLGQGWGYTF,TGCGCCAGCAGCCTAGGACAGGGTTGGGGCTACACCTTC
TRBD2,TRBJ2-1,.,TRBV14,CASSPGLAGGGGLNNEQFF,TGTGCCAGCAGCCCGGGACTAGCGGGAGGAGGTGGTCTTAACAATGAGCAGTTCTTC
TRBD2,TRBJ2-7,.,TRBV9,CTSSSGRSSYEQYF,TGTACCAGTTCCAGCGGGAGGAGCTCCTACGAGCAGTACTTC
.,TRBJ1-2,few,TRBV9,CASSGPGRGGYGYTF,TGTGCCAGCAGCGGACCGGGACGAGGAGGCTATGGCTACACCTTC
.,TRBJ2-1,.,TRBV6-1,CASSEPKGSNEQFF,TGTGCCAGCAGTGAACCAAAGGGTAGCAATGAGCAGTTCTTC
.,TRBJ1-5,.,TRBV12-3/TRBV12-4,CASNGGNSNQPQHF,TGTGCCAGCAATGGGGGCAATAGCAATCAGCCCCAGCATTTT
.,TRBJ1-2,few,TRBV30,CAWTDRNGYGYTF,TGTGCCTGGACCGACAGGAACGGGTATGGCTACACCTTC
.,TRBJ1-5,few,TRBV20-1,CSARDSGRGAGQPQHF,TGCAGTGCTAGAGATTCCGGGCGGGGGGCAGGTCAGCCCCAGCATTTT